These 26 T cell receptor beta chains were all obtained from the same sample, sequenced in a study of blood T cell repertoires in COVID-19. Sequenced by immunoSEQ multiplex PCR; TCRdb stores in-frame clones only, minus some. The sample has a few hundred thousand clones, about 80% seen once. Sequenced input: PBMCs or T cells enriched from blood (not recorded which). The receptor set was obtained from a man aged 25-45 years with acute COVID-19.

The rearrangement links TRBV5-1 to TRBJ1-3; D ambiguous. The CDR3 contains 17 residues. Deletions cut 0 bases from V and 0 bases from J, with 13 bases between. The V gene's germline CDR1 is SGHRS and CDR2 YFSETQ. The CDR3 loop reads CASSLALRGSSGNTIYF. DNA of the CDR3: TGCGCCAGCAGCTTGGCCCTCCGAGGGAGCTCTGGAAACACCATATATTTT.

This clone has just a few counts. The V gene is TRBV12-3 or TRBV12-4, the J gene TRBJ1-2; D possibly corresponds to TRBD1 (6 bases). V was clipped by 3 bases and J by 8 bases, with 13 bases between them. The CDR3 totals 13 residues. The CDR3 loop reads CASSFTGLGGYTF. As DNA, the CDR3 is TGTGCCAGCAGTTTTACAGGGCTCGGAGGCTACACCTTC.

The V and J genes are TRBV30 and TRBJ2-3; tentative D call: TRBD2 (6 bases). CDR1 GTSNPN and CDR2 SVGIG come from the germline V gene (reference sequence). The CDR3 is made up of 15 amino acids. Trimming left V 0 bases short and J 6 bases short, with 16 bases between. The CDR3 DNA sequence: TGTGCCTGGAGTGTCACGGGAGCTATCTCTGATACGCAGTATTTT. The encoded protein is CAWSVTGAISDTQYF.

The CDR3 reads CASSLLGGGVGPDTQYF. As DNA, the CDR3 is TGTGCCAGCAGTTTACTCGGCGGGGGGGTTGGCCCAGATACGCAGTATTTT. The V gene is TRBV28, the J gene TRBJ2-3, with 9 bases fitting TRBD2. CDR3 length: 17 residues. After removal of 2 bases from V and 4 bases from J, the junction contained 10 bases not matched to a gene. Germline V gene sequence: CDR1 MDHEN, CDR2 SYDVKM.

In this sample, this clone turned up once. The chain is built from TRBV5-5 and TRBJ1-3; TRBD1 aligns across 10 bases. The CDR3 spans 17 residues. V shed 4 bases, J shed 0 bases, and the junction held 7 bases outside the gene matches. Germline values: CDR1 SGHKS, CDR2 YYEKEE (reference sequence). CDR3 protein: CASSPGQGPRSGNTIYF. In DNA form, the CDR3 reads TGTGCCAGCAGCCCGGGACAGGGGCCACGCTCTGGAAACACCATATATTTT.

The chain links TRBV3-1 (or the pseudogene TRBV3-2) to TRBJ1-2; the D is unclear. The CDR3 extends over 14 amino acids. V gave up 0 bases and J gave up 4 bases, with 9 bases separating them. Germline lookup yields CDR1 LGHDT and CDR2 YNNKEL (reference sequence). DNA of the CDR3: TGTGCCAGCAGCCAAGATTCGGGGTTCTATGGCTACACCTTC. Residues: CASSQDSGFYGYTF.

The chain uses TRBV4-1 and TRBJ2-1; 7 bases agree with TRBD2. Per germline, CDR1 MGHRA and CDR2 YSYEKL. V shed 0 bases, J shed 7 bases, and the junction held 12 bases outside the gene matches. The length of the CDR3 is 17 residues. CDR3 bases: TGCGCCAGCAGCCAAGATCTGCCTAGCGGAGGGATAAATGAGCAGTTCTTC. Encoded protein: CASSQDLPSGGINEQFF.

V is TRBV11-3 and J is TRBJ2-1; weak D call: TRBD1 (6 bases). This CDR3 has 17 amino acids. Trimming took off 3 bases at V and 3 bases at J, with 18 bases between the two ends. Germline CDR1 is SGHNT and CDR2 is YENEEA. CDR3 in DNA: TGTGCCAGCAGCTTTAATTGGGGGCTTCAAGGCTACAATGAGCAGTTCTTC. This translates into CASSFNWGLQGYNEQFF.

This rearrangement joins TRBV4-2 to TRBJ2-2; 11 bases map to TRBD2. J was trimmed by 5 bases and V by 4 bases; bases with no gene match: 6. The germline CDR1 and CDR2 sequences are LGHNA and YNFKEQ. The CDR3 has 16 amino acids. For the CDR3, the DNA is TGTGCCAGCAGCCTGAGGACTAGCGGGTTTACCGGGGAGCTGTTTTTT. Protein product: CASSLRTSGFTGELFF.

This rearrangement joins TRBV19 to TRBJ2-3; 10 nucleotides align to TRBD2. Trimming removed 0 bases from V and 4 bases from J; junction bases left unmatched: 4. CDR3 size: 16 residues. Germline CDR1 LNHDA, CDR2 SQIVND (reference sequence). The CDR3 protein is CASSIEAGGHPDTQYF. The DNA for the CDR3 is TGTGCCAGTAGTATAGAAGCGGGAGGGCATCCAGATACGCAGTATTTT.

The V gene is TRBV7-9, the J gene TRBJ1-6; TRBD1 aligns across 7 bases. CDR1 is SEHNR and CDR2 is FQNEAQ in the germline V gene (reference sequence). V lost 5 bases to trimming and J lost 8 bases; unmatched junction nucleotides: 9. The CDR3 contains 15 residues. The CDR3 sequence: CASSTPGTAYSPLHF. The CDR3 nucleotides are TGTGCCAGCAGCACCCCCGGGACAGCTTATTCACCCCTCCACTTT. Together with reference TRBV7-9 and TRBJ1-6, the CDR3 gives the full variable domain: DTGVSQNPRHKITKRGQNVTFRCDPISEHNRLYWYRQTLGQGPEFLTYFQNEAQLEKSRLLSDRFSAERPKGSFSTLEIQRTEQGDSAMYLCASSTPGTAYSPLHFGNGTRLTVT.

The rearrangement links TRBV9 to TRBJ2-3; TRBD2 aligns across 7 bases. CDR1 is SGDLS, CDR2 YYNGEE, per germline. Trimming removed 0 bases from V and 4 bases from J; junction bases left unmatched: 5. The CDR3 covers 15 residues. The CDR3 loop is CASSVAWTSPDTQYF. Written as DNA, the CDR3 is TGTGCCAGCAGCGTAGCTTGGACTAGTCCAGATACGCAGTATTTT. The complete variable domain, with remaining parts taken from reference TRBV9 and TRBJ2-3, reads DSGVTQTPKHLITATGQRVTLRCSPRSGDLSVYWYQQSLDQGLQFLIQYYNGEERAKGNILERFSAQQFPDLHSELNLSSLELGDSALYFCASSVAWTSPDTQYFGPGTRLTVL.

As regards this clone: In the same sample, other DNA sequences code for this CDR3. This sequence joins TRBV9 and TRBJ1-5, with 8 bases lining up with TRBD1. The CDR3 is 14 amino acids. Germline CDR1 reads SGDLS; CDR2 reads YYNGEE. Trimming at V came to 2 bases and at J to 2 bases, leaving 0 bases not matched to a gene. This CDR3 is CASSVTGGNQPQHF. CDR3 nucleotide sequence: TGTGCCAGCAGCGTGACAGGGGGCAATCAGCCCCAGCATTTT.

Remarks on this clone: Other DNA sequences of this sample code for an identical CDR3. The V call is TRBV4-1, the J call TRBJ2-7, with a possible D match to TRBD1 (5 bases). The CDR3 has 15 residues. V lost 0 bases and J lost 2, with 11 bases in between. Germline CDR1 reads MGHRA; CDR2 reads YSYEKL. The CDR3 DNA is TGCGCCAGCAGCCAAGATCTTGCAGGGACCTACGAGCAGTACGTC. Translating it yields CASSQDLAGTYEQYV.

The CDR3 loop reads CASYSGRANEKLFF. The DNA of the CDR3 is TGCGCCAGTTACTCCGGGAGAGCTAATGAAAAACTGTTTTTT. This chain connects TRBV5-1 to TRBJ1-4; D remains unclear. Trimming cost V 8 bases and J 3 bases, with 14 bases left between them. CDR1 SGHRS and CDR2 YFSETQ come from the germline V gene. The CDR3 is 14 amino acids.

The CDR3 sequence: CASSLGARQDTEAFF. The CDR3 nucleotides are TGTGCCAGCAGCTTGGGGGCTCGACAGGACACTGAAGCTTTCTTT. J is TRBJ1-1 and V is TRBV5-4; TRBD1 might be the D (6 bases). CDR1 and CDR2 from the germline V gene are SGHNT and YYREEE (reference sequence). The length of the CDR3 is 15 residues. V was shortened by 0 bases and J by 3 bases, with 12 bases between the two germline ends. Variable domain in full (rest from reference TRBV5-4 and TRBJ1-1): ETGVTQSPTHLIKTRGQQVTLRCSSQSGHNTVSWYQQALGQGPQFIFQYYREEENGRGNFPPRFSGLQFPNYSSELNVNALELDDSALYLCASSLGARQDTEAFFGQGTRLTVV.

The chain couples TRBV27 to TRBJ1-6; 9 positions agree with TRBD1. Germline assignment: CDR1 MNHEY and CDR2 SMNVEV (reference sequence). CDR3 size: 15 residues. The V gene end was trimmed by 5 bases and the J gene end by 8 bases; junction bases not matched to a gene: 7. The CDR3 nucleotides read TGTGCCAGCAGTCTTACAGGGGGCGTTTATTCACCCCTCCACTTT. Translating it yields CASSLTGGVYSPLHF.

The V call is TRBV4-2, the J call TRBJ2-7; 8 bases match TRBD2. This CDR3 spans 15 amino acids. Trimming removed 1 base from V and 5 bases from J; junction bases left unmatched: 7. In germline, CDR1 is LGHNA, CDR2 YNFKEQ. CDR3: CASSQGGAGADEQYV. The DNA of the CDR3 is TGTGCCAGCAGCCAAGGAGGAGCGGGAGCCGACGAGCAGTACGTC.

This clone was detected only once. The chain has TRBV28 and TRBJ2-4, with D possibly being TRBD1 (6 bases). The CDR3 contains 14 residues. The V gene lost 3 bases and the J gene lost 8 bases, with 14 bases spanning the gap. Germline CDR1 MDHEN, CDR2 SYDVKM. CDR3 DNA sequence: TGTGCCAGCAGTTTTGGACAGCCTCTGGACATTCAGTACTTC. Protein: CASSFGQPLDIQYF.

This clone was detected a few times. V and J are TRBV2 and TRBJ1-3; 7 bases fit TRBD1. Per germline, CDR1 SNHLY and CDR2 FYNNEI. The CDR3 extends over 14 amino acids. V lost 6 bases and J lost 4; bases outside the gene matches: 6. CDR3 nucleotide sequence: TGTGCCAGCAGACAGGGGCTAAGAGGAAACACCATATATTTT. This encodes CASRQGLRGNTIYF.

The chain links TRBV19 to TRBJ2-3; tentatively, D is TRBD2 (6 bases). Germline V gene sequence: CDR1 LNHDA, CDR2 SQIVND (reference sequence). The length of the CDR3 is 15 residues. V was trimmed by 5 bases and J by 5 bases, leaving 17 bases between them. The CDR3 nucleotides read TGTGCCAGTAGTTTCGACGCGGGGATCGGAGATACGCAGTATTTT. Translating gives CASSFDAGIGDTQYF.

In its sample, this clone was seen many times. The CDR3 sequence: CASSLGGRRGNTIYF. For the CDR3, the DNA is TGTGCCAGCAGTCTTGGGGGCAGGAGGGGAAACACCATATATTTT. The gene calls are TRBV6-5 and TRBJ1-3, with a possible D match to TRBD1 (6 bases). Germline loops: CDR1 MNHEY, CDR2 SVGAGI. V lost 5 bases and J lost 4, with 15 bases in between. The CDR3 is 15 amino acids.

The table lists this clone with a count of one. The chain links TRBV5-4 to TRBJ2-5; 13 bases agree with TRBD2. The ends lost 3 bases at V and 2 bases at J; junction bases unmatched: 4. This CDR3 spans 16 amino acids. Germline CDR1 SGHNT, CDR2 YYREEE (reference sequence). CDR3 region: CASSSGLAGIQETQYF. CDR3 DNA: TGTGCCAGCAGCTCGGGACTAGCGGGGATACAAGAGACCCAGTACTTC.

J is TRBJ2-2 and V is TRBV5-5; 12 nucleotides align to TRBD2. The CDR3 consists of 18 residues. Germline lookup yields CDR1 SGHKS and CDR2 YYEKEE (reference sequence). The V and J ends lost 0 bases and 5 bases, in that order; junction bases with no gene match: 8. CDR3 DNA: TGTGCCAGCAGCTTGGCCCCGCTAGCGGGGGGGCGGACCGGGGAGCTGTTTTTT. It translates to CASSLAPLAGGRTGELFF.

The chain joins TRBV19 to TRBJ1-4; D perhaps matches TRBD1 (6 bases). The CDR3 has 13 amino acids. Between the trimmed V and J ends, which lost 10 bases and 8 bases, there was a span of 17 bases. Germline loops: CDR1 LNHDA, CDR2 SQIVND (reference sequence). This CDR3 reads CATAPAGAEKLFF. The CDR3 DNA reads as TGTGCCACCGCCCCCGCGGGGGCGGAAAAACTGTTTTTT.

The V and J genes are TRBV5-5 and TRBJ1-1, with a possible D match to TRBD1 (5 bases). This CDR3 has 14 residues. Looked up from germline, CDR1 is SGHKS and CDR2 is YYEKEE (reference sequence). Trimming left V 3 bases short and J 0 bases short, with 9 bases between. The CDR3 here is CASSSMTVNTEAFF. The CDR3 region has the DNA TGTGCCAGCAGCTCCATGACAGTGAACACTGAAGCTTTCTTT.